Each of the 4 T cell receptor beta chains below was sequenced from the same sample in a study of cytomegalovirus exposure and HLA in healthy donors. PCR amplification relied on 60 Vbeta primers (plus 13 Jbeta primers). TCRdb keeps only in-frame clones here, not all; method: immunoSEQ multiplex PCR. The repertoire has tens of thousands of clones, around four fifths of them found once; the top ten carry around 8.9%. The sequenced material came from PBMCs. The receptors were gathered from a woman aged 40 to 50 in good health and CMV-seropositive.

The chain has TRBV11-2 and TRBJ2-7, with 10 bases matching TRBD1. Trimming at V came to 5 bases and at J to 5 bases, leaving 6 bases not matched to a gene. In germline, CDR1 is SGHAT, CDR2 FQNNGV. The CDR3 length is 14 residues. Here the CDR3 reads CASSRDRGRDEQYF. Written as DNA, the CDR3 is TGTGCCAGCAGCCGTGACAGGGGGCGCGACGAGCAGTACTTC.

The chain links TRBV11-1 to TRBJ2-1; D perhaps matches TRBD1 (5 bases). Germline-derived CDR1 and CDR2 are SGHAT and FQDESV (reference sequence). Trimming took off 5 bases at V and 0 bases at J, with 11 bases between the two ends. The CDR3 is 15 amino acids. The CDR3: CASSPDTISYNEQFF. Written as DNA, the CDR3 is TGTGCCAGCAGCCCGGACACCATCTCCTACAATGAGCAGTTCTTC.

J is TRBJ2-1 and V is TRBV10-3, with 7 bases identical to TRBD1. The CDR3 totals 12 residues. The germline CDR1 and CDR2 sequences are ENHRY and SYGVKD. After removal of 3 bases from V and 16 bases from J, the junction contained 9 bases not matched to a gene. CDR3 nucleotide sequence: TGTGCCATCAGTGACACCGGGACAGACTCTTTCTTC. It specifies CAISDTGTDSFF.

The chain uses TRBV7-8 and TRBJ2-2; TRBD2 aligns across 16 bases. The CDR3 sequence is 16 residues long. Germline lookup yields CDR1 SGHVS and CDR2 FQNEAQ. Trimming removed 10 bases from V and 4 bases from J; junction bases left unmatched: 6. The CDR3 DNA follows: TGTGCCACCGGGACTAGCGGGGGGGTTGGCACCGGGGAGCTGTTTTTT. Translation gives CATGTSGGVGTGELFF.